This T cell receptor beta chain originates from a study of T cells after yellow fever vaccination. About the research overall: The authors prepared low-cell-number fractions using SMART-Seq v4 Ultra Low Input.

TCRdb reprocessed the 5' RACE reads with MiXCR, giving one entry per CDR3 protein. The sample contains some 500,000 distinct CDR3 sequences, roughly 14% of which appear only once. A few counts support this clonotype. Its specificity is unknown. Broader study findings: Some clonotypes, a small share, were shared between CD4 and CD8 compartments. Abundant bulk-derived clonotypes could contaminate FACS-sorted repertoires. It was the secondary response that reached its peak faster, day 5 versus 15, but it was weaker.

Germline lookup yields CDR1 LNHDA and CDR2 SQIVND (reference sequence). CDR3 size: 16 residues. Trimming stripped 5 bases from V and 2 bases from J, with 17 bases between. The sample was PBMCs, taken on the day of the yellow fever booster vaccination. The J gene is TRBJ2-3, the V gene TRBV19; D is undetermined. The TCR sequence derives from a man aged 25 to 40 who received the YFV17D yellow fever vaccine. CDR3: CASSPAGASYTDTQYF. Here the CDR3 DNA reads TGTGCCAGTAGTCCCGCTGGCGCTTCTTACACAGATACGCAGTATTTT.